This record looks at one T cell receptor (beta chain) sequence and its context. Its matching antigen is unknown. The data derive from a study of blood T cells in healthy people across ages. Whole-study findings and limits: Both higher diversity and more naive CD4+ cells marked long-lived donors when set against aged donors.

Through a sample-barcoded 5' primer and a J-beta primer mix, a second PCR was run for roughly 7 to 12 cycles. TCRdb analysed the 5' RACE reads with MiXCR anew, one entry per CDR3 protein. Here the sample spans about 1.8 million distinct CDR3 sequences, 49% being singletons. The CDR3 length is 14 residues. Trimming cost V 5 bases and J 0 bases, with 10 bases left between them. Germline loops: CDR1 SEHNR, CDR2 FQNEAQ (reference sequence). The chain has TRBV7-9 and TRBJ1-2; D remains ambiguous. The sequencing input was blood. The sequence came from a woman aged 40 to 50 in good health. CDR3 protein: CASSMESANYGYTF. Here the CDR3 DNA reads TGTGCCAGCAGCATGGAGTCAGCTAACTATGGCTACACCTTC.